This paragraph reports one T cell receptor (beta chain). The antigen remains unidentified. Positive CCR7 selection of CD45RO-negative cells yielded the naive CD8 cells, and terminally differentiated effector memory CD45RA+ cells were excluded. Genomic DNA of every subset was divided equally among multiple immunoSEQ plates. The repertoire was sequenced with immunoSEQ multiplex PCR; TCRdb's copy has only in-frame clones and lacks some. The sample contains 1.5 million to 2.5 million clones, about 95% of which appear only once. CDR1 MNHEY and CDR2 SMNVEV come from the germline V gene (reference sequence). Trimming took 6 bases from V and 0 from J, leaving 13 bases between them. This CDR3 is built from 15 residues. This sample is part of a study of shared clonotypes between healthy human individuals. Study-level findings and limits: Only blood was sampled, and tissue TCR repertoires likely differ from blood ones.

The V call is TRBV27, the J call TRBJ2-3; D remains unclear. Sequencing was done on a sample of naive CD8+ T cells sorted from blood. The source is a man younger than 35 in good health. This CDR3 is CASSFAQPSTDTQYF. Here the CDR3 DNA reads TGTGCCAGCAGCTTCGCTCAGCCTAGCACAGATACGCAGTATTTT.